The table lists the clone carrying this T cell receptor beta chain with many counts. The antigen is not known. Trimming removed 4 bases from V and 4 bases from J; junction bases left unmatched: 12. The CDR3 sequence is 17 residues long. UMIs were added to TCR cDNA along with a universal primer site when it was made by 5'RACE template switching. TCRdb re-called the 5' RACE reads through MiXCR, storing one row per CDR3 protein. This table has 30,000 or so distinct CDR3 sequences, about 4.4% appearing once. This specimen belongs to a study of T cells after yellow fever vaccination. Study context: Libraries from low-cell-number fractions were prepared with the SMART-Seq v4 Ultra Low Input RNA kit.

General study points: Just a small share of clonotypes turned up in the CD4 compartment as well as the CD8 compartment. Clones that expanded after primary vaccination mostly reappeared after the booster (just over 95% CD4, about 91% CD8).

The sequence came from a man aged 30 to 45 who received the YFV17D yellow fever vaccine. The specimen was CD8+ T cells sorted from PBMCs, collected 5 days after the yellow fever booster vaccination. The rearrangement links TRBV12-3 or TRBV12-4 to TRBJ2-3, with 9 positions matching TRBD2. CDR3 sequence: CASSSGESGRWSDTQYF. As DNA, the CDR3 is TGTGCCAGCAGTTCCGGGGAGAGCGGGAGGTGGTCAGATACGCAGTATTTT.